One sample yielded the 21 T cell receptor beta chains listed below, sequenced in a study of blood T cells in healthy people across ages. Then a second PCR, running roughly 7 to 12 cycles, was carried out with a sample-barcoded 5' primer and a J-beta primer mix. TCRdb used MiXCR to reprocess the 5' RACE reads, holding one entry per CDR3 protein. The data hold hundreds of thousands of distinct CDR3 sequences, with approximately 30% observed a single time. The source material was blood. The source is a woman older than 75 in good health.

This clonotype was recorded at least ten times. The rearrangement uses TRBV11-1 and TRBJ2-3; maybe TRBD2 (5 bases). CDR3 length: 14 amino acids. Per the germline V gene, CDR1 is SGHAT and CDR2 is FQDESV (reference sequence). V was clipped by 2 bases and J by 1 base, with 7 bases between them. CDR3 bases: TGTGCCAGCAGCTTACTGGAGGGCACAGATACGCAGTATTTT. Its protein product is CASSLLEGTDTQYF.

This clonotype was counted once. The chain combines TRBV6-2 or TRBV6-3 with TRBJ1-1; D is possibly TRBD1 (6 bases). Germline V gives CDR1 MNHEY, CDR2 SVGEGT. V lost 1 base to trimming and J lost 1 base, with 13 bases between them. The CDR3 runs 16 residues. CDR3 protein: CASSYLSRGANTEAFF. In nucleotides, the CDR3 is TGTGCCAGCAGTTACTTGTCGCGGGGGGCGAACACTGAAGCTTTCTTT.

A word on this clonotype: Possible read error: a much larger clone is one base away. This chain uses TRBV15 with TRBJ2-4, with D uncertain. CDR3 size: 12 residues. Germline V gene sequence: CDR1 LNHNV, CDR2 YYDKDF (reference sequence). The CDR3 bases are TGTGCCACCGGCAGAGAAGTTGGGGAAAGGTACTTC. Its translation: CATGREVGERYF.

The chain uses TRBV9 and TRBJ2-4; TRBD1 aligns across 11 bases. The CDR3 runs 15 residues. Trimming removed 5 bases from V and 12 bases from J; junction bases left unmatched: 13. From germline, CDR1 is SGDLS and CDR2 YYNGEE. The CDR3 sequence is CASSKKGQGAPHQYF. The CDR3 bases are TGTGCCAGCAGTAAAAAAGGACAGGGGGCCCCGCATCAGTACTTC.

The chain couples TRBV20-1 to TRBJ2-5, with 11 positions matching TRBD2. The end of the DNA is better explained by TRBJ2-7, so the J call may be wrong. CDR3 length: 14 amino acids. Germline V gives CDR1 DFQATT, CDR2 SNEGSKA (reference sequence). The CDR3 sequence: CSARLLAGVAEQYF. The CDR3, as DNA: TGCAGTGCTAGATTACTAGCGGGAGTTGCCGAGCAGTACTTC.

This clonotype appeared a few times. This may come from a read error, since a much larger clone is one base off. The chain uses TRBV20-1 and TRBJ2-7; weak D call: TRBD2 (5 bases). CDR1 is DFQATT, CDR2 SNEGSKA, per germline (reference sequence). V lost 4 bases, J lost 7 bases, and 20 bases lay in between. The CDR3 consists of 14 residues. This CDR3 reads CSATSPSGRNEQYF. CDR3 DNA: TGCAGTGCTACCTCCCCCTCGGGGAGAAATGAGCAGTACTTC.

The chain combines TRBV19 with TRBJ2-3; no definite D call. The CDR3 loop spans 14 amino acids. Germline CDR1 is LNHDA and CDR2 is SQIVND (reference sequence). V was clipped by 2 bases and J by 2 bases, with 8 bases between them. The CDR3 nucleotides read TGTGCCAGTAGTATATCCCAGTACACAGATACGCAGTATTTT. It translates to CASSISQYTDTQYF.

The rearrangement links TRBV6-5 to TRBJ1-3; no clear D. The CDR3 extends over 16 amino acids. Germline loops: CDR1 MNHEY, CDR2 SVGAGI. Deletions cut 2 bases from V and 0 bases from J, with 11 bases between. CDR3 sequence reads: CASSYKMTLSGNTIYF. The CDR3 bases are TGTGCCAGCAGTTACAAAATGACCCTCTCTGGAAACACCATATATTTT.

This clonotype was counted many times. The rearrangement uses TRBV30 and TRBJ1-2, with D perhaps matching TRBD1 (6 bases). With 2 bases removed from V and 2 bases from J, the gap between germline ends came to 15 bases. The CDR3 spans 15 residues. The germline CDR1 and CDR2 sequences are GTSNPN and SVGIG (reference sequence). In DNA form, the CDR3 reads TGTGCCTGGAGTCCTACCGACAGGCCCAACTATGGCTACACCTTC. Translation: CAWSPTDRPNYGYTF. Variable domain in full (rest from reference TRBV30 and TRBJ1-2): SQTIHQWPATLVQPVGSPLSLECTVEGTSNPNLYWYRQAAGRGLQLLFYSVGIGQISSEVPQNLSASRPQDRQFILSSKKLLLSDSGFYLCAWSPTDRPNYGYTFGSGTRLTVV.

CDR3 DNA: TGTGCCTGGAGTGTGGGAGGACATCTCAACACTGAAGCTTTCTTT. Protein product: CAWSVGGHLNTEAFF. This chain joins TRBV30 and TRBJ1-1; D perhaps matches TRBD1 (5 bases). This CDR3 region has 15 residues. Deletions cut 0 bases from V and 2 bases from J, with 13 bases between. CDR1 and CDR2 from the germline V gene are GTSNPN and SVGIG (reference sequence).

The chain combines TRBV7-9 with TRBJ1-5; possible D gene TRBD1, 5 bases. V was cut by 5 bases and J by 7 bases, with 15 bases left in between. The CDR3 spans 14 residues. Per the germline V gene, CDR1 is SEHNR and CDR2 is FQNEAQ (reference sequence). As DNA, the CDR3 is TGTGCCAGCAGCCTTTCAGGGTCCAGGCAGCCCCAGCATTTT. It specifies CASSLSGSRQPQHF.

This clonotype was counted ten times or more. V and J are TRBV5-1 and TRBJ1-1; D unresolved. Germline-derived CDR1 and CDR2 are SGHRS and YFSETQ. The CDR3 has 13 amino acids. The V gene lost 2 bases and the J gene lost 8 bases, with 13 bases spanning the gap. The CDR3 nucleotides are TGCGCCAGCAGCTTTGGGTCAACGCCCGAAGCTTTCTTT. It yields the protein CASSFGSTPEAFF. Variable domain in full (rest from reference TRBV5-1 and TRBJ1-1): KAGVTQTPRYLIKTRGQQVTLSCSPISGHRSVSWYQQTPGQGLQFLFEYFSETQRNKGNFPGRFSGRQFSNSRSEMNVSTLELGDSALYLCASSFGSTPEAFFGQGTRLTVV.

This clonotype was detected a few times. A much larger clonotype is one base distant, so this may be a read error. J is TRBJ2-5 and V is TRBV7-9; D possibly matches TRBD1 or TRBD2 (6 bases each). V shed 7 bases and J shed 11 bases, with 26 bases lying between them. The CDR3 consists of 15 residues. CDR1 is SEHNR and CDR2 is FQNEAQ in the germline V gene (reference sequence). The CDR3 here is CASTVGGSPSGEQYF. DNA for the CDR3: TGTGCCAGCACCGTCGGGGGCTCTCCCTCCGGTGAGCAGTACTTC.

This clonotype was seen a handful of times. The V call is TRBV18, the J call TRBJ2-4; the D gene is possibly TRBD2 (6 bases). The CDR3 totals 17 residues. The germline V and J ends were trimmed by 1 base and 2 bases, with 15 bases remaining between them. Per germline, CDR1 KGHSH and CDR2 LQKENI. CDR3 DNA sequence: TGTGCCAGCTCACCACGGGTATCGGGACTTACCAAAAACATTCAGTACTTC. It codes for CASSPRVSGLTKNIQYF.

This clonotype appeared many times. At one end the junction does not follow the germline gene, possibly because of a read error. This chain joins TRBV5-1 and TRBJ2-5; TRBD1 is a possible D gene (5 bases). The CDR3 contains 14 residues. Germline V lookup: CDR1 SGHRS, CDR2 YFSETQ. CDR3 bases: TGTGCCAGCAGCTTAACAGGAGCCCAAGAGACCCAGTACTTC. Translation gives CASSLTGAQETQYF.

The genes are TRBV20-1 and TRBJ1-1; D is undetermined. Germline CDR1 and CDR2: DFQATT and SNEGSKA (reference sequence). CDR3 size: 16 residues. The germline V and J ends were trimmed by 0 bases and 2 bases, with 16 bases remaining between them. CDR3 in amino acids: CSARDPFAVRNTEAFF. Written as DNA, the CDR3 is TGCAGTGCTAGAGATCCGTTTGCAGTGAGAAACACTGAAGCTTTCTTT.

This chain uses TRBV30 with TRBJ2-5; the D gene is possibly TRBD1 (6 bases). V dropped 0 bases and J dropped 5 bases, with 19 bases sitting between them. Germline V gene sequence: CDR1 GTSNPN, CDR2 SVGIG (reference sequence). The CDR3 loop spans 16 amino acids. For the CDR3, the DNA is TGTGCCTGGAGTGTAGGGGGAGCAGGTCCGAGGGAGACCCAGTACTTC. It is translated as CAWSVGGAGPRETQYF.

Points on this clonotype: Its ends do not fully match the called genes, so a read error is possible. The rearrangement joins TRBV11-2 to TRBJ2-1, with D tentatively TRBD1 (6 bases). The CDR3 length is 12 residues. CDR1 SGHAT and CDR2 FQNNGV come from the germline V gene. CDR3 protein: CAGSLGGNEQFF. CDR3 DNA: TGTGCCGGCAGCTTAGGGGGCAATGAGCAGTTCTTC.

This clonotype turned up a few times. This chain links TRBV7-9 with TRBJ1-1; D uncertain. The CDR3 totals 12 residues. Trimming took 3 bases from V and 6 from J, leaving 8 bases between them. The germline V gene encodes CDR1 SEHNR and CDR2 FQNEAQ (reference sequence). CDR3 nucleotide sequence: TGTGCCAGCAGCTTGATTCGGGCTGAAGCTTTCTTT. It specifies CASSLIRAEAFF.

This clonotype was counted ten times or more. The CDR3 DNA reads as TGTGCCAGCAGCCAAGTGACGGGAGGAGGCACAGATACGCAGTATTTT. It yields the protein CASSQVTGGGTDTQYF. The chain employs TRBV14 and TRBJ2-3, with 7 bases fitting TRBD2. Germline-derived CDR1 and CDR2 are SGHDN and FVKESK. The J segment lost 1 base and the V segment lost 1 base, leaving 5 bases of the junction unmatched. The CDR3 loop spans 16 amino acids. The full variable domain, with the rest looked up from reference TRBV14 and TRBJ2-3, is EAGVTQFPSHSVIEKGQTVTLRCDPISGHDNLYWYRRVMGKEIKFLLHFVKESKQDESGMPNNRFLAERTGGTYSTLKVQPAELEDSGVYFCASSQVTGGGTDTQYFGPGTRLTVL.

A few counts support this clonotype. The junction shows a germline mismatch at one end, possibly a read error. This rearrangement joins TRBV7-9 to TRBJ2-4; possibly TRBD1 for D (6 bases). CDR3 length: 14 residues. Germline CDR1 SEHNR, CDR2 FQNEAQ (reference sequence). CDR3 sequence: CAGSSEADSNIQYF. For the CDR3, the DNA is TGTGCCGGCAGCTCAGAGGCGGACAGCAACATTCAGTACTTC.